This TCR beta chain was observed in a study of tumour-infiltrating T cells in Burkitt lymphoma. Study in general: Productive clonality predicted overall and progression-free survival.

The repertoire was sequenced with immunoSEQ multiplex PCR; TCRdb's copy has only in-frame clones and lacks some. This sample has about 1,800 clones, with around 18% found just once. Between the trimmed V and J ends, which lost 1 base and 4 bases, there was a span of 7 bases. This CDR3 has 13 amino acids. Germline CDR1 and CDR2: SEHNR and FQNEAQ (reference sequence). The V gene is TRBV7-9, the J gene TRBJ2-5; D remains ambiguous. Specimen: tumor tissue. The origin of this receptor is a human donor with diffuse large B-cell lymphoma. The CDR3 sequence is CASSLGYRETQYF. In DNA, the CDR3 is TGTGCCAGCAGCTTAGGGTATCGAGAGACCCAGTACTTC.